The 17 T cell receptor beta chains below come from one sample, sequenced in a study of T cells after yellow fever vaccination. TCRdb analysed the 5' RACE reads with MiXCR anew, one entry per CDR3 protein. Of 400,000 or so distinct CDR3 sequences in the sample, 6.2% were seen once. Here the sequenced sample was PBMCs, taken 5 days after the yellow fever booster vaccination. Receptor source: a man under 40 who received the YFV17D yellow fever vaccine.

This clonotype was counted only a few times. The chain uses TRBV20-1 and TRBJ2-1; 8 positions agree with TRBD2. The CDR3 length is 17 residues. V trimming: 1 base; J trimming: 6 bases; junction bases outside the gene matches: 14. Per the germline V gene, CDR1 is DFQATT and CDR2 is SNEGSKA (reference sequence). CDR3 in amino acids: CSARAVEREKDGNEQFF. CDR3 nucleotides: TGCAGTGCTAGAGCTGTCGAGCGGGAGAAGGATGGCAATGAGCAGTTCTTC.

This clonotype showed up many times. This rearrangement joins TRBV19 to TRBJ2-1, with 8 bases lining up with TRBD2. V lost 4 bases to trimming and J lost 0 bases; unmatched junction nucleotides: 11. CDR1 LNHDA and CDR2 SQIVND come from the germline V gene (reference sequence). The CDR3 runs 18 residues. Here the CDR3 reads CASSNRASGPSSYNEQFF. Written as DNA, the CDR3 is TGTGCCAGTAGTAACCGAGCTAGCGGGCCTAGCTCCTACAATGAGCAGTTCTTC.

This clonotype was observed at least ten times. The V call is TRBV6-5, the J call TRBJ2-5; TRBD2 agrees at 10 bases. Trimming took 4 bases from V and 6 from J; bases not matched to a gene: 5. There are 14 residues in the CDR3. The germline V gene encodes CDR1 MNHEY and CDR2 SVGAGI. The CDR3 loop is CASSSAGGQQTQYF. The CDR3, as DNA: TGTGCCAGCAGTTCAGCGGGAGGGCAGCAGACCCAGTACTTC.

This clonotype showed up many times. The chain couples TRBV7-2 to TRBJ2-5; D may be TRBD2 (5 bases). The V gene's germline CDR1 is SGHTA and CDR2 FQGNSA. V dropped 3 bases and J dropped 5 bases, with 10 bases sitting between them. This CDR3 spans 13 amino acids. DNA for the CDR3: TGTGCCAGCAGCTTGGTCTGGGAGGAGACCCAGTACTTC. Protein product: CASSLVWEETQYF.

The table lists this clonotype with many counts. This sequence joins TRBV7-9 and TRBJ1-5, with unresolved D. Trimming pared 1 base from V and 2 bases from J, leaving 9 bases between. Germline lookup yields CDR1 SEHNR and CDR2 FQNEAQ (reference sequence). This CDR3 is built from 15 residues. CDR3 loop: CASSLGSGGNQPQHF. In DNA form, the CDR3 reads TGTGCCAGCAGCTTAGGCAGTGGAGGCAATCAGCCCCAGCATTTT.

In this sample, this clonotype turned up many times. The gene calls are TRBV29-1 and TRBJ1-1, with D unclear. The length of the CDR3 is 12 residues. V gave up 3 bases and J gave up 1 base, with 6 bases separating them. Germline V gene data show CDR1 as SQVTM and CDR2 as ANQGSEA. The CDR3 DNA reads TGCAGCGTTGACGTCTCGAACACTGAAGCTTTCTTT. The encoded protein is CSVDVSNTEAFF.

This clonotype was seen repeatedly, ten times or more. The chain is built from TRBV20-1 and TRBJ2-5; 8 nucleotides agree with TRBD2. From germline, CDR1 is DFQATT and CDR2 SNEGSKA (reference sequence). The CDR3 is 14 amino acids. V dropped 3 bases and J dropped 5; count of bases not matched to a gene: 8. The CDR3 DNA reads as TGCAGTGCTAGGCCAGCGGGCGGGAGGGAGACCCAGTACTTC. Translating it yields CSARPAGGRETQYF.

V gene TRBV25-1 combines with J gene TRBJ2-6; D perhaps matches TRBD1 (6 bases). The CDR3 runs to 18 residues. V was pared by 2 bases and J by 3 bases, with 17 bases between. Germline loops: CDR1 MGHDK, CDR2 SYGVNS. CDR3 bases: TGTGCCAGCAGTGAACGGAAGGCAGGGGAGAATGGGGCCAACGTCCTGACTTTC. This sequence encodes CASSERKAGENGANVLTF.

The chain joins TRBV5-4 to TRBJ2-7, with TRBD1 matching over 7 bases. J gave up 4 bases and V 4 bases, and 11 bases lay outside the gene matches. The germline V gene has CDR1 SGHNT and CDR2 YYREEE (reference sequence). The CDR3 runs to 15 residues. The CDR3 DNA reads as TGTGCCAGCAGCCGACTGACAGGGAGTGATTACGAGCAGTACTTC. This gives the protein CASSRLTGSDYEQYF. The entire variable domain, with the rest obtained from reference TRBV5-4 and TRBJ2-7, is as follows: ETGVTQSPTHLIKTRGQQVTLRCSSQSGHNTVSWYQQALGQGPQFIFQYYREEENGRGNFPPRFSGLQFPNYSSELNVNALELDDSALYLCASSRLTGSDYEQYFGPGTRLTVT.

This clonotype showed up just a few times. This rearrangement joins TRBV28 to TRBJ2-7, with 7 nucleotides matching TRBD2. From germline, CDR1 is MDHEN and CDR2 SYDVKM. The CDR3 spans 13 residues. V trimming: 7 bases; J trimming: 0 bases; junction bases outside the gene matches: 3. CDR3 in amino acids: CASKRESSYEQYF. As DNA, the CDR3 is TGTGCCAGCAAGCGGGAATCCTCCTACGAGCAGTACTTC.

With regard to this clonotype: It may be a read error: a sequence one base away is much more abundant. The V call is TRBV5-1, the J call TRBJ2-5; TRBD1 matches at 8 bases. From germline, CDR1 is SGHRS and CDR2 YFSETQ. The CDR3 contains 16 residues. Written as DNA, the CDR3 is TGCGCCAGCAGCGGGCTCGAGCTGACAGGGGAAGAGACCCAGTGCTTC. It is translated as CASSGLELTGEETQCF. Supplemented by reference TRBV5-1 and TRBJ2-5, the full variable domain reads KAGVTQTPRYLIKTRGQQVTLSCSPISGHRSVSWYQQTPGQGLQFLFEYFSETQRNKGNFPGRFSGRQFSNSRSEMNVSTLELGDSALYLCASSGLELTGEETQCFGPGTRLLVL.

This clonotype was seen a few times. The chain employs TRBV6-1 and TRBJ2-3, with D perhaps TRBD2 (6 bases). Trimming stripped 5 bases from V and 7 bases from J, with 13 bases between. Looked up from germline, CDR1 is MNHNS and CDR2 is SASEGT. CDR3 length: 13 residues. The CDR3 sequence: CASSRGLRNTQYF. CDR3 DNA: TGTGCCAGCAGTCGGGGACTTAGAAATACGCAGTATTTT.

This clonotype was recorded at least ten times. The chain couples TRBV29-1 to TRBJ1-5, with D possibly being TRBD1 (6 bases). With 6 bases removed from V and 7 bases from J, the gap between germline ends came to 16 bases. Germline-derived CDR1 and CDR2 are SQVTM and ANQGSEA. The CDR3 totals 13 residues. The CDR3 DNA reads as TGCAGCGTGTCCTCCGGGACAACCCAGCCCCAGCATTTT. This gives the protein CSVSSGTTQPQHF.

A note on this clonotype: Germline and junction disagree at one end, which may indicate a read error. The chain employs TRBV5-4 and TRBJ2-1, with D perhaps matching TRBD1 or TRBD2 (6 bases each). CDR3 length: 13 amino acids. The germline CDR1 and CDR2 sequences are SGHNT and YYREEE (reference sequence). The DNA for the CDR3 is TGTGCCAGCAGCTCATCCCTTGGGGACTCGCAGGGGTTC. Translation gives CASSSSLGDSQGF.

In regard to this clonotype: A much larger clone is a single base away; this may be a read error. The chain carries TRBV7-6 and TRBJ1-6; D remains unclear. V shed 8 bases and J shed 10 bases, with 12 bases lying between them. The CDR3 is made up of 12 amino acids. CDR1 SGHVS and CDR2 FNYEAQ come from the germline V gene. CDR3 DNA sequence: TGTGCCAGCGGCGGCCGTGGATCACCCCTCCACTTT. Translating it yields CASGGRGSPLHF.

The chain combines TRBV7-8 with TRBJ1-1, with 11 bases aligning to TRBD1. Unmatched junction bases numbered 12, after V lost 5 bases and J lost 4 bases. CDR3 length equals 17 residues. Germline V gene data show CDR1 as SGHVS and CDR2 as FQNEAQ. CDR3 residues: CASSRTGGTGGSTEAFF. CDR3 coding DNA: TGTGCCAGCAGCAGGACGGGGGGGACAGGGGGATCCACTGAAGCTTTCTTT. The full variable domain, in which reference TRBV7-8 and TRBJ1-1 provide the parts outside the CDR3, is GAGVSQSPRYKVAKRGQDVALRCDPISGHVSLFWYQQALGQGPEFLTYFQNEAQLDKSGLPSDRFFAERPEGSVSTLKIQRTQQEDSAVYLCASSRTGGTGGSTEAFFGQGTRLTVV.

This clonotype was detected ten times or more. The gene calls are TRBV15 and TRBJ2-2; D not resolved. V shed 1 base and J shed 2 bases, with 8 bases lying between them. The CDR3 sequence is 15 residues long. CDR1 LNHNV and CDR2 YYDKDF come from the germline V gene (reference sequence). The CDR3 loop is CATSRGVRNTGELFF. The DNA of the CDR3 is TGTGCCACCAGCAGAGGAGTGCGAAACACCGGGGAGCTGTTTTTT.